This T cell receptor (beta chain) came from a study of tumor T cells in aggressive B-cell lymphoma. Libraries were prepared by immunoSEQ multiplex PCR; TCRdb keeps only in-frame clonotypes and omits some of them. The sample consists of approximately 5,000 clones, roughly 87% of them appearing once. Trimming cost V 4 bases and J 4 bases, with 17 bases left between them. CDR3 length equals 15 residues. Germline V gene lookup returns CDR1 SGHRS and CDR2 YFSETQ. The sequenced material came from tumor tissue. The receptor's source is an adult with diffuse large B cell lymphoma. The chain joins TRBV5-1 to TRBJ2-5; D perhaps matches TRBD2 (5 bases). The CDR3 loop reads CASSPRTAAGETQYF. The CDR3 bases are TGCGCCAGCAGCCCACGGACGGCCGCGGGAGAGACCCAGTACTTC.